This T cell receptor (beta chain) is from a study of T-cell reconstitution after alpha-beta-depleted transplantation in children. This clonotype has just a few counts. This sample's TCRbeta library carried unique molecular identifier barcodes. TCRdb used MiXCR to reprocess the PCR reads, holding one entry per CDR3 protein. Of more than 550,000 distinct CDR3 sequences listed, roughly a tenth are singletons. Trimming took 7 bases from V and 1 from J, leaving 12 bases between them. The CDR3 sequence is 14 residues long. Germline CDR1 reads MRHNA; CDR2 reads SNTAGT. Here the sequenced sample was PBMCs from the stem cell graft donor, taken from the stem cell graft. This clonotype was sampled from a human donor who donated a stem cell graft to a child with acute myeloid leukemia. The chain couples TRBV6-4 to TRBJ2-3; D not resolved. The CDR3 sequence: CASIERFRTDTQYF. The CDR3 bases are TGTGCCAGCATCGAGCGATTCCGCACAGATACGCAGTATTTT.